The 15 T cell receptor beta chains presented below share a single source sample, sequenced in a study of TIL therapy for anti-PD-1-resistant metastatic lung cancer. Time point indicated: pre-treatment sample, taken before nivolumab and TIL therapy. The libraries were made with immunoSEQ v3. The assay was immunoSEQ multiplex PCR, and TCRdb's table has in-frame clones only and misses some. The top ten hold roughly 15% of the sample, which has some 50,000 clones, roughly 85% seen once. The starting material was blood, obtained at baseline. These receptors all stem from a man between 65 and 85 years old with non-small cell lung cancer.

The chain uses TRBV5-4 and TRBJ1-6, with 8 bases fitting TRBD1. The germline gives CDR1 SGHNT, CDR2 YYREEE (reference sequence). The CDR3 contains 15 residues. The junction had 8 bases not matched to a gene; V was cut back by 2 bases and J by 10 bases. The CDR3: CASSFPGQGLSPLHF. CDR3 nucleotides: TGTGCCAGCAGCTTCCCCGGACAGGGACTATCACCCCTCCACTTT.

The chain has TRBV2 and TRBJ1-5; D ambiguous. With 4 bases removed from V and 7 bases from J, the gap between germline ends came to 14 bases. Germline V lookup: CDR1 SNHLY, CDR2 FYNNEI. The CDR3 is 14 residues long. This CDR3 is CASSVLPREQPQHF. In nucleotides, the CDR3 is TGTGCCAGCAGTGTCCTCCCTCGAGAGCAGCCCCAGCATTTT.

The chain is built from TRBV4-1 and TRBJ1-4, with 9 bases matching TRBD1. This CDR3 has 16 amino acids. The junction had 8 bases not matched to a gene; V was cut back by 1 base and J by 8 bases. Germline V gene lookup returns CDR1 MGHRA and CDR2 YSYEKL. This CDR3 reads CASSQAPGQGFEKLFF. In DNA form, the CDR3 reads TGCGCCAGCAGCCAAGCCCCGGGACAGGGCTTCGAAAAACTGTTTTTT.

This CDR3 is CSVDKAGGADGYTF. In DNA form, the CDR3 reads TGCAGCGTTGATAAGGCAGGGGGCGCGGATGGCTACACCTTC. This chain uses TRBV29-1 with TRBJ1-2, with 8 bases that match TRBD1. Germline lookup yields CDR1 SQVTM and CDR2 ANQGSEA. This CDR3 is built from 14 residues. V lost 3 bases to trimming and J lost 6 bases; unmatched junction nucleotides: 9.

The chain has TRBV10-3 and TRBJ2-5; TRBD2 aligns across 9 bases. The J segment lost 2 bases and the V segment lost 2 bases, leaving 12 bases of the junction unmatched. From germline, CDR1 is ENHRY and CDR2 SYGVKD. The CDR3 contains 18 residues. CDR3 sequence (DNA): TGTGCCATCAGTGAGGCTAGCGGGAAGGGCAGGGGGCAAGAGACCCAGTACTTC. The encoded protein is CAISEASGKGRGQETQYF.

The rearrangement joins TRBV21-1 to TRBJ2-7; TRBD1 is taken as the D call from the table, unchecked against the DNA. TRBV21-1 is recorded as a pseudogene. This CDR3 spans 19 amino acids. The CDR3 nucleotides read TGTGCCAGCAGGAGTAACCGACCGCAATCGAGACAGGGGTCCTACGAGCAGTACTTC. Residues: CASRSNRPQSRQGSYEQYF.

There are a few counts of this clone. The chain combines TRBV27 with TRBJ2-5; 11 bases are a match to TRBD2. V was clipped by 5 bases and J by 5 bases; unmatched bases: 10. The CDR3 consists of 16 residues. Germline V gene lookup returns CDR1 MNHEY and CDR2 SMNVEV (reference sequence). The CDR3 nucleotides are TGTGCCAGCAGTCCCGGGACTAGCGGTGGATGGGAGACCCAGTACTTC. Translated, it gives CASSPGTSGGWETQYF.

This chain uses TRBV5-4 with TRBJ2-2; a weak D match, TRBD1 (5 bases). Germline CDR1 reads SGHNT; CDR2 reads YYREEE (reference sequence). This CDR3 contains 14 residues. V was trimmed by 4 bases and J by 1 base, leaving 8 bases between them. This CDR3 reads CASSRGLNTGELFF. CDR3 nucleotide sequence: TGTGCCAGCAGCAGGGGATTGAACACCGGGGAGCTGTTTTTT.

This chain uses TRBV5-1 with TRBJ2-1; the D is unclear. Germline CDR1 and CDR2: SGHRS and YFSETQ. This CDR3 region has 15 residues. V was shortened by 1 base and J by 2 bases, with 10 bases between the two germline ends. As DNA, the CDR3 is TGCGCCAGCAGCTTGTTGGGTCGGACCTACAATGAGCAGTTCTTC. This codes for CASSLLGRTYNEQFF.

CDR3 nucleotides: TGCGCCAGCAGTGAAGGGACAGGGCCCCCCACAGATACGCAGTATTTT. Translation: CASSEGTGPPTDTQYF. The chain links TRBV10-1 to TRBJ2-3; 9 positions match TRBD1. The CDR3 has 16 residues. In germline, CDR1 is WNHNN, CDR2 SYGVQD (reference sequence). Germline trimming cut 3 bases from V and 2 bases from J; bases unmatched to any gene: 6.

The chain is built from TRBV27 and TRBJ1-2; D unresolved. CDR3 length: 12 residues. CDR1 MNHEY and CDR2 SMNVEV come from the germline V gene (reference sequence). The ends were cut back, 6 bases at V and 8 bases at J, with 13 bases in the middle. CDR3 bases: TGTGCCAGCAGGCACCCCATTGGGGGCTACACCTTC. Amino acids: CASRHPIGGYTF.

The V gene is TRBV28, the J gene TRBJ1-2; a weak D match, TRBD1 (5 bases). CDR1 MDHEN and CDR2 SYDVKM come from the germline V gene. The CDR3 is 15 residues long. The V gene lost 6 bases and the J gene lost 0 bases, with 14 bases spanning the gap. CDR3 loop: CASRRAGTSNYGYTF. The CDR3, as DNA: TGTGCCAGCAGAAGAGCCGGGACGTCTAACTATGGCTACACCTTC.

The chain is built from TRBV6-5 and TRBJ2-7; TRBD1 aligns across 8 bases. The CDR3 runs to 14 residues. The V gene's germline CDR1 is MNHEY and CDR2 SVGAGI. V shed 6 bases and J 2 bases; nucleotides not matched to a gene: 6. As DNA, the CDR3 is TGTGCCAGCAGGGGGACAGGCGAGGCCTACGAGCAGTACTTC. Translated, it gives CASRGTGEAYEQYF.

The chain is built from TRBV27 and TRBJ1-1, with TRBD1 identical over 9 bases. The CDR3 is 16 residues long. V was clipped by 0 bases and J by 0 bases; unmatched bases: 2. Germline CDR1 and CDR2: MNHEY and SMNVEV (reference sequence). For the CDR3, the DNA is TGTGCCAGCAGTTTATCGGACAGGGGCATGAACACTGAAGCTTTCTTT. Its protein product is CASSLSDRGMNTEAFF.

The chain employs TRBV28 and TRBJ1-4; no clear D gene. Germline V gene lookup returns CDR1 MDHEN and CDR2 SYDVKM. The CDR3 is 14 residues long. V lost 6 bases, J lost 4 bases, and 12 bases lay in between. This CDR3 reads CASRDGLDNEKLFF. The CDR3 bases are TGTGCCAGCAGGGACGGCCTGGATAATGAAAAACTGTTTTTT.